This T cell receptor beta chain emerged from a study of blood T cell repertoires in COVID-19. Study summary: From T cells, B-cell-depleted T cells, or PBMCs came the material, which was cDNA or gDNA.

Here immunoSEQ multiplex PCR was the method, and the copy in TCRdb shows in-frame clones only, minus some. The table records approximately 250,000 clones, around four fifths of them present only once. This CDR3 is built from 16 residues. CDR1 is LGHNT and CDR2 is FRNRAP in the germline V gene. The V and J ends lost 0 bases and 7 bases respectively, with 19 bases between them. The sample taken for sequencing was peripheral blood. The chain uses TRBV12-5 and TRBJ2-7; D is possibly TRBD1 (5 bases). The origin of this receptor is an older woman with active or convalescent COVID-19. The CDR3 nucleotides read TGTGCTAGTGGTTTGGTACTTGGGGCAGGGTTGAGGGAGCAGTACTTC. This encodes CASGLVLGAGLREQYF. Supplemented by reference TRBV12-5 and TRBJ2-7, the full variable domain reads DARVTQTPRHKVTEMGQEVTMRCQPILGHNTVFWYRQTMMQGLELLAYFRNRAPLDDSGMPKDRFSAEMPDATLATLKIQPSEPRDSAVYFCASGLVLGAGLREQYFGPGTRLTVT.